This T cell receptor (beta chain) was sequenced for a study of control samples from healthy donors and cancer patients. Libraries were prepared by immunoSEQ multiplex PCR; TCRdb keeps only in-frame clonotypes and omits some of them. This sample yields about 29,000 clones, of which nearly 90% are seen a single time; less than 5% belongs to the top ten. This CDR3 has 15 amino acids. The V end lost 6 bases, the J end lost 4 bases, and 15 bases lay between the germline ends. Germline values: CDR1 MNHNY, CDR2 SVGAGI (reference sequence). The clonotype comes from a female donor with melanoma. The rearrangement joins TRBV6-6 to TRBJ2-2; possible D gene TRBD2, 5 bases. The sample taken for sequencing was formalin-fixed, paraffin-embedded tissue. The CDR3 DNA reads as TGTGCCAGCAGGCTTGGCGGAGGACGCACCGGGGAGCTGTTTTTT. It specifies CASRLGGGRTGELFF.